This record looks at one T cell receptor (beta chain) sequence and its context. As for treatment: some 20 received Ad26.COV2.S at low or high dose, single or two shots; several received placebo; per-sample allocation not given. Sampling was performed 63 days after the first vaccine or placebo injection. The table came from immunoSEQ multiplex PCR; TCRdb's copy has only in-frame clones and leaves some out. The sample records 500,000 or so clones, approximately 90% being singletons. The record originates from a study of Ad26.COV2.S vaccination and SARS-CoV-2 variants. V lost 9 bases, J lost 6 bases, and 21 bases lay in between. Germline CDR1 reads SGHRS; CDR2 reads YFSETQ. The CDR3 is 14 amino acids.

This clonotype originated in a person between 18 and 59 years old who received the Ad26.COV2.S COVID-19 vaccine or a placebo. The sample was peripheral blood, taken in a trial of Ad26.COV2.S vaccine versus placebo. The V call is TRBV5-1, the J call TRBJ1-1; weak D call: TRBD1 (5 bases). The CDR3 sequence is CATTFRGPSAEAFF. The CDR3, as DNA: TGCGCCACCACATTTCGGGGACCGAGCGCTGAAGCTTTCTTT.